This T cell receptor (beta chain) was sequenced for a study of T-cell reconstitution after alpha-beta-depleted transplantation in children. General observations from the study: The main origin of T-cell counts and diversity one year after transplant was newly produced T cells.

With regard to this clonotype: Its matching antigen is unknown. The conserved phenylalanine or tryptophan normally closing the CDR3 is absent here, so this likely arose from a read error.

Unique molecular identifiers were incorporated during preparation of the TCRbeta library. TCRdb redid the calling of the PCR reads with MiXCR, one entry per CDR3 protein. The sample includes about 980,000 distinct CDR3 sequences, under 30% of them seen just once. The CDR3 length is 13 residues. Between the trimmed V and J ends, which lost 0 bases and 8 bases, there was a span of 11 bases. Germline CDR1 reads DFQATT; CDR2 reads SNEGSKA (reference sequence). The sample in question was PBMCs, mostly from graft donor cells, obtained 360 days after TCRalphabeta/CD19-depleted stem cell transplant. The chain has TRBV20-1 and TRBJ2-1, with unresolved D. This receptor was obtained from a boy younger than two who had a stem cell transplant for SCID, so the T cells may come from the graft donor. The CDR3 sequence: CSARDSRLYEQFL. CDR3 DNA: TGCAGTGCTAGAGATAGCAGGTTATATGAGCAGTTCTTG.